This TCR beta chain was captured by sequencing in a study of T cell responses to AZD1222 COVID-19 vaccine (dated by TCRdb to 2020 to 2023). For the study in its entirety: Because spike-specific TCR depth and breadth did not differ between the two schedules, AZD1222 recipients who got a second dose at roughly 4 weeks were pooled with those who got a second dose at roughly 12 weeks. A total of 233 trial participants underwent TCR sequencing, of whom some 200 had received two doses of AZD1222 and roughly 26 had received two doses of the MenACWY control vaccine. Enrollment into the trials was organized by age into subgroups of 18-55, 56-69 and 70-plus years, and those subgroups contained roughly 150, 30 and 60 TCR-sequenced participants, respectively. Broad study findings and their caveats: Most participants were white British and females outnumbered males, and the authors suggested that clonal diversity may have been underestimated. Reportedly, close to half of the unique spike-specific TCRs recognized epitopes lying outside the regions that are mutated in the B.1.351 and B.1.1.7 variants. The 56-69-year group was small, and its depth increase did not reach significance, likely because of low power. Conclusions about previously exposed vaccinees were limited because only six or seven AZD1222 recipients were SARS-CoV-2 seropositive at baseline. Because no day 14 peak-response samples were available, the repertoires could be characterized only after the peak T cell response. A significant rise in spike-specific TCR breadth and depth was observed after two AZD1222 doses relative to day 0 and relative to MenACWY recipients. Vaccine-associated CD4 TCRs spanned the whole spike protein, with dominant responses in regions 160-218 and 743-854.

Sample time point, as interpreted from the label and publication: baseline before first vaccination. Vaccinee samples came from UK trials COV001 and COV002, including a single-blind randomized controlled phase 2/3 trial of AZD1222 (ChAdOx1 nCoV-19) in healthy adults. Trial participant PBMC samples were collected at day 0 and day 28 after the second dose for TCRbeta chain sequencing. The CDR3 regions of human TCRbeta chains were analyzed by immunosequencing. Per the original workflow: Repertoire TCRs were matched against a reference library of SARS-CoV-2-specific TCRs generated with the MIRA antigen-specificity platform. Breadth was defined as the fraction of unique TCRs that were SARS-CoV-2-associated. Depth was defined as the fraction of total T cells that were SARS-CoV-2-associated. Each spike-specific TCR was assigned to its reactive spike region and to a CD4 or CD8 class using the MIRA data. Log10-transformed breadth and depth values were compared by one-way ANOVA with Sidak's multiple comparisons tests. TCRdb retrieved this table from immuneACCESS and kept in-frame rearrangements only. Not all clones are present; in checked studies, unresolved V genes account for under half, and no reason is known for the remainder. V and J calls and clone size come straight from that table; D and trimming were deduced from the DNA. A total of more than 150,000 clones appear in this sample, about 94% of them only once. The ten largest clones capture 7.5% to 10% of the sample.

Cut back by 7 bases and 5 bases, the V and J ends lie 11 bases apart. CDR1 and CDR2 are drawn from the germline V gene: MDHEN, SYDVKM. Spanning cysteine to phenylalanine, the CDR3 consists of 13 amino acids. This entry keeps only the CDR3 DNA: 39 bases, framed from base 1. This clone was seen only once. What antigen it recognizes has not been identified. Per-base quality was not reported, and no clone a single base away is much larger than it. This specimen was peripheral blood, taken on day 0 of AZD1222 vaccination. This TCR was recovered from an adult in good health. The V and J segments used are TRBV28 and TRBJ2-2; TRBD1 is a possible D gene, resting on 6 matching bases. This receptor has the CDR3 CASTNRVTGELFF. Read as DNA, the sequence is TGTGCCAGCACCAACAGGGTGACCGGGGAGCTGTTTTTT.